This is a list of T cell receptor beta chains from one sample in a study of shared clonotypes between healthy human individuals. This table comes from immunoSEQ multiplex PCR, and its TCRdb copy is limited to in-frame clones, with some not included. The sample contains about 1,800,000 clones, 85% to 95% of which appear only once. Sequencing was carried out using naive CD8+ T cells sorted from blood. The receptors stem from a man in his late teens or twenties in good health. The CDR3 runs from the conserved cysteine through the conserved F or W.

CDR3: CASSMGDSDSYEQYF
V: TRBV19
J: TRBJ2-7

CDR3: CASSDSTSYNEQFF
V: TRBV10-2
J: TRBJ2-1

CDR3: CASSQDKRTGELFF
V: TRBV4-1
J: TRBJ2-2

CDR3: CASRPKYNEQFF
V: TRBV27
J: TRBJ2-1

CDR3: CASSGTGGTDTQYF
V: TRBV5-1
J: TRBJ2-3

CDR3: CASSAYLNTEAFF
V: TRBV9
J: TRBJ1-1

CDR3: CASSSGTGGQNEKLFF
V: TRBV27
J: TRBJ1-4

CDR3: CASSLRPGELFF
V: TRBV13
J: TRBJ2-2

CDR3: CASSLTSGRDTQYF
V: TRBV6-5
J: TRBJ2-3

CDR3: CASSDRIGAYNEQFF
V: TRBV9
J: TRBJ2-1

CDR3: CASSQDREETQYF
V: TRBV4-1
J: TRBJ2-5

CDR3: CASSLVGDSYEQYF
V: TRBV28
J: TRBJ2-7

CDR3: CASSSPGQGKSYEQYF
V: TRBV11-2
J: TRBJ2-7

CDR3: CASSLGQGVAGGYTF
V: TRBV5-4
J: TRBJ1-2

CDR3: CASSPPGTGTTYEQYF
V: TRBV7-9
J: TRBJ2-7

CDR3: CASSYSSDSYEQYF
V: TRBV6-5
J: TRBJ2-7

CDR3: CASITGFSGNTIYF
V: TRBV7-9
J: TRBJ1-3

CDR3: CASSLVGQGVDYGYTF
V: TRBV7-9
J: TRBJ1-2

CDR3: CATSRPPAALLDEQFF
V: TRBV15
J: TRBJ2-1

CDR3: CAWTSTGATNEKLFF
V: TRBV30
J: TRBJ1-4

CDR3: CASSQETSVGSGELFF
V: TRBV4-2
J: TRBJ2-2

CDR3: CASSSNGRNQPQHF
V: TRBV6-5
J: TRBJ1-5

CDR3: CASSLVGGTYNEQFF
V: TRBV5-1
J: TRBJ2-1

CDR3: CASSGLLETSAGELFF
V: TRBV10-2
J: TRBJ2-2

CDR3: CASSEERGDQPQHF
V: TRBV2
J: TRBJ1-5

CDR3: CASSPVDYEQYF
V: TRBV7-9
J: TRBJ2-7

CDR3: CAISKPTGGADTQYF
V: TRBV10-3
J: TRBJ2-3

CDR3: CASSPQDISYEQYF
V: TRBV7-8
J: TRBJ2-7

CDR3: CASSLVPNDEQYF
V: TRBV11-3
J: TRBJ2-7

CDR3: CASSLGSGSSYNEQFF
V: TRBV28
J: TRBJ2-1

CDR3: CASSQGTAVYEQYF
V: TRBV4-1
J: TRBJ2-7

CDR3: CASRAEGNNQLQHF
V: TRBV2
J: TRBJ1-5

CDR3: CASSSVQGVPYEQYF
V: TRBV5-4
J: TRBJ2-7

CDR3: CASSKGAGVETQYF
V: TRBV21-1
J: TRBJ2-5

CDR3: CASSLETGVWYLETQYF
V: TRBV5-1
J: TRBJ2-5

CDR3: CASSRDLGGAGELFF
V: TRBV11-3
J: TRBJ2-2

CDR3: CAWSTGVFNEQFF
V: TRBV30
J: TRBJ2-1

CDR3: CASSNGADTTDTQYF
V: TRBV2
J: TRBJ2-3

CDR3: CASSSREFRVTDTQYF
V: TRBV28
J: TRBJ2-3

CDR3: CSDTTGENEQFF
V: TRBV29-1
J: TRBJ2-1

CDR3: CASSEVAEAYEQYF
V: TRBV25-1
J: TRBJ2-7

CDR3: CASSLYREANYDYTF
V: TRBV27
J: TRBJ1-2

CDR3: CASTFTAGTRVYNEQFF
V: TRBV5-4
J: TRBJ2-1

CDR3: CASWGQLQETQYF
V: TRBV7-9
J: TRBJ2-5

CDR3: CASSYDSTYGYTF
V: TRBV9
J: TRBJ1-2